This entry describes one T cell receptor (beta chain). Its cognate antigen is unknown. Amplification of TCR alpha and beta CDR3 regions from RNA used iRepertoire nested multiplex PCR. Input was roughly 95-400 ng of tissue mRNA or PBMC total RNA. TCRdb fed the multiplex PCR reads into MiXCR, producing one record per CDR3 protein. The data hold about 210,000 distinct CDR3 sequences, with 32% observed a single time. These data belong to a study of glioma-infiltrating T cells. The study, taken as a whole, reports: Only very few CDR3 sequences appeared in both tissue and blood. Above-expected tissue-blood divergence occurred in all gliomas, most in low-grade ones.

Trimming at V came to 9 bases and at J to 1 base, leaving 2 bases not matched to a gene. Germline CDR1 is MNHEY and CDR2 is SVGAGI. The CDR3 is 15 amino acids. The chain joins TRBV6-5 to TRBJ2-3, with TRBD2 matching 15 bases. The sequence was collected from a human donor with low-grade glioma or glioblastoma, undergoing nonglioma brain surgery, or in good health (not recorded which). The sequencing sample was made of glioma tissue, nonneoplastic brain tissue, or PBMCs (not recorded which). The CDR3 here is CARRTSGGGTDTQYF. CDR3 coding DNA: TGTGCCAGGCGGACTAGCGGGGGGGGCACAGATACGCAGTATTTT.